A selection of T cell receptor beta chains follows, all from one sample in a study of immune evolution from preneoplasia to lung adenocarcinoma. Data came from immunoSEQ multiplex PCR; TCRdb stores just in-frame clones and leaves some out. Of under 45,000 clones in the sample, 65% to 80% were seen once. The sequenced sample consisted of FFPE invasive lung adenocarcinoma tissue. All receptors derive from a person aged 55 to 70 with lung adenocarcinoma. The CDR3 runs from the conserved cysteine through the conserved F or W. Each record gives: CDR3 DNA, CDR3 protein, J gene, V gene, D gene, clone size. The D gene is left open where the match is weak. Rows may omit the clone size; those that give it use once, few, many or a size class.

TGTGCCAGCAGCTTAGATTCGAACACAGATACGCAGTATTTT,CASSLDSNTDTQYF,TRBJ2-3,TRBV11-3,-,-
TGTGCCTGGAGTGTACTAGCGGGAGAGACCCAGTACTTC,CAWSVLAGETQYF,TRBJ2-5,TRBV30,TRBD2,-
TGTGCCAGCAGCCTATGGGATCAGCTCTCCCTCTCCTACGAGCAGTACTTC,CASSLWDQLSLSYEQYF,TRBJ2-7,TRBV7-2,-,-
TGTGCCAGCAGCTTAGAAGGGGCTGCCTACAATGAGCAGTTCTTC,CASSLEGAAYNEQFF,TRBJ2-1,TRBV11-2,-,-
TGTGCCAGCAGTTCCTACGGACAGACCTACGAGCAGTACTTC,CASSSYGQTYEQYF,TRBJ2-7,TRBV27,-,-
TGTGCCAGCAGGAATCCGGGACAGGGGTCGCAGTACTTC,CASRNPGQGSQYF,TRBJ2-7,TRBV28,TRBD1,-
TGTGCCAGCAGTTTCCCCGGGACAACGAATGGCTACACCTTC,CASSFPGTTNGYTF,TRBJ1-2,TRBV6-6,-,-
TGCGCCAGCAGCCCGGGGGACAGCGTTTACGAGCAGTACTTC,CASSPGDSVYEQYF,TRBJ2-7,TRBV5-1,-,few
TGTGCCAGCAGCCCCTCCCCCAGCGGGAGAGTAGGCAATGAGCAGTTCTTC,CASSPSPSGRVGNEQFF,TRBJ2-1,TRBV7-6,TRBD2,-
TGTGCCAGCACAACACCCGGGGGAGATACGCAGTATTTT,CASTTPGGDTQYF,TRBJ2-3,TRBV6-6,-,once